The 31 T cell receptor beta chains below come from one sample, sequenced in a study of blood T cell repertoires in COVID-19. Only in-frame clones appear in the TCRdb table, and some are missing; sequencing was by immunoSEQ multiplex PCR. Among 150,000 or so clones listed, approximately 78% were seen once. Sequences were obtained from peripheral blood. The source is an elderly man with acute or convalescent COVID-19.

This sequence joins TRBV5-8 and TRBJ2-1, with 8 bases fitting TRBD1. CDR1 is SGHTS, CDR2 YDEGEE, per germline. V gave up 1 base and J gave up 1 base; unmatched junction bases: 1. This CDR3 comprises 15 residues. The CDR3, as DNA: TGTGCCAGCAGCTTGACAGGGGGTTCCTACAATGAGCAGTTCTTC. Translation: CASSLTGGSYNEQFF.

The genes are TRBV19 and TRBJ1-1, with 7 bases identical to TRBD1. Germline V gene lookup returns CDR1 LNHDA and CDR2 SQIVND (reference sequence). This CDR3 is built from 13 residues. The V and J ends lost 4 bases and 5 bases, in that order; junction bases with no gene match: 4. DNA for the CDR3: TGTGCCAGTAGTACGCAGACAGGGACTGAAGCTTTCTTT. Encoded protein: CASSTQTGTEAFF.

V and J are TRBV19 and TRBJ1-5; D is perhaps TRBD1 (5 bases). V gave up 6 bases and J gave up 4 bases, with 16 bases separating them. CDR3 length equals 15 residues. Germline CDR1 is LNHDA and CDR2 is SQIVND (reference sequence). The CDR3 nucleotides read TGTGCCAGTAGATCCACAGGCCCCTCAAATCAGCCCCAGCATTTT. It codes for CASRSTGPSNQPQHF.

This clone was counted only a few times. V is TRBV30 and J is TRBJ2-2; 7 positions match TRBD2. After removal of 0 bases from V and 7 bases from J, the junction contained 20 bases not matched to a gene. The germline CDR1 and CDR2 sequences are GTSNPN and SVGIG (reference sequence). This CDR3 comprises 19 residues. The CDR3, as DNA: TGTGCCTGGAGTGTACGGGGGGTCGTTGGGACTCCCTCTTACGGGGAGCTGTTTTTT. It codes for CAWSVRGVVGTPSYGELFF. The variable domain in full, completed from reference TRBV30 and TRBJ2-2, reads SQTIHQWPATLVQPVGSPLSLECTVEGTSNPNLYWYRQAAGRGLQLLFYSVGIGQISSEVPQNLSASRPQDRQFILSSKKLLLSDSGFYLCAWSVRGVVGTPSYGELFFGEGSRLTVL.

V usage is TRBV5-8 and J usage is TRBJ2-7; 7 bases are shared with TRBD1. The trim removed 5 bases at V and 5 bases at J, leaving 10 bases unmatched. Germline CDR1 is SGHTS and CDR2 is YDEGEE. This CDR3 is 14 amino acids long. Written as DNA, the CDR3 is TGTGCCAGCAGGATACAGGGGCTCCCTGACGAGCAGTACGTC. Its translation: CASRIQGLPDEQYV.

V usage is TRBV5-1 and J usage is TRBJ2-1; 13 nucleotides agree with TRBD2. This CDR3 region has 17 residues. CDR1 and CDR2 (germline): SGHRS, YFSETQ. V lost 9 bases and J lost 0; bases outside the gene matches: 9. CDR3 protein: CATMTSGGPSSYNEQFF. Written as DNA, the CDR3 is TGCGCCACCATGACTAGCGGGGGGCCGAGCTCCTACAATGAGCAGTTCTTC.

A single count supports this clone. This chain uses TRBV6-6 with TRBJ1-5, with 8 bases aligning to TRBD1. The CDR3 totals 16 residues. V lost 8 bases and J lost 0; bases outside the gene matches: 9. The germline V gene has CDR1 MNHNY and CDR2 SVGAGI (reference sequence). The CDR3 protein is CASGAPGTGSNQPQHF. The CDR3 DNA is TGTGCCAGCGGGGCTCCCGGGACAGGTAGCAATCAGCCCCAGCATTTT.

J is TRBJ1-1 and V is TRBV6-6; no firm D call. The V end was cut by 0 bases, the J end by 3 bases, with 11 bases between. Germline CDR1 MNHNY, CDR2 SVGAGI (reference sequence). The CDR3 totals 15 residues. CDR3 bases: TGTGCCAGCAGTTACTCAAGAGTGACTGACACTGAAGCTTTCTTT. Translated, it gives CASSYSRVTDTEAFF.

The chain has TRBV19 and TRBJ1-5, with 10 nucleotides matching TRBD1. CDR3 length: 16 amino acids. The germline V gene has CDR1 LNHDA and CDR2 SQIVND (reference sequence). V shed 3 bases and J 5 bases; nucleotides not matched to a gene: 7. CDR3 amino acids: CASSIWGQGIHQPQHF. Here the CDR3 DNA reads TGTGCCAGTAGTATCTGGGGACAGGGGATCCATCAGCCCCAGCATTTT.

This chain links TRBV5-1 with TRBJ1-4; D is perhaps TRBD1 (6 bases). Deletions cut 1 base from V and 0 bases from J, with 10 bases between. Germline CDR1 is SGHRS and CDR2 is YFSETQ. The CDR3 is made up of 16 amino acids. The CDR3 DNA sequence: TGCGCCAGCAGCTTGACAGGGTTGGCAACTAATGAAAAACTGTTTTTT. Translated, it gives CASSLTGLATNEKLFF.

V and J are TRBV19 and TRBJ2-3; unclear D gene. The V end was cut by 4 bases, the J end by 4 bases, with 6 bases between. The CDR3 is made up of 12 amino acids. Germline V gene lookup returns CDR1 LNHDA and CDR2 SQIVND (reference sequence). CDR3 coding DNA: TGTGCCAGTAGTACGGGTGCAGATACGCAGTATTTT. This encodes CASSTGADTQYF.

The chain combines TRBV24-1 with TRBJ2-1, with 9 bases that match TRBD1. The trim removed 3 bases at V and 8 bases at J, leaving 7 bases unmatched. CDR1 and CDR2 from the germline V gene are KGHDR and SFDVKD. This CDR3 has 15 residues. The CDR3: CATSDPGTGKDEQFF. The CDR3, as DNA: TGTGCCACCAGTGATCCTGGGACAGGGAAGGATGAGCAGTTCTTC.

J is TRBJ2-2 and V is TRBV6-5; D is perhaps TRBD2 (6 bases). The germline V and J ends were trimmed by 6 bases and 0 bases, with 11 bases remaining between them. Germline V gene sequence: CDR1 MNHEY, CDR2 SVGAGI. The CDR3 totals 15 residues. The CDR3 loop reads CASSLGLTNTGELFF. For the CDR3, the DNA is TGTGCCAGCAGCCTGGGACTTACGAACACCGGGGAGCTGTTTTTT.

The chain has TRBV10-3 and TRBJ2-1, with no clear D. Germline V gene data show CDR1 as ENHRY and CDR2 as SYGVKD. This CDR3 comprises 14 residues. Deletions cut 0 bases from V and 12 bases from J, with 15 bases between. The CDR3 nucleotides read TGTGCCATCAGTGAGTCGAGAGGTCTTCAGCGGCAGTTCTTC. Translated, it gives CAISESRGLQRQFF.

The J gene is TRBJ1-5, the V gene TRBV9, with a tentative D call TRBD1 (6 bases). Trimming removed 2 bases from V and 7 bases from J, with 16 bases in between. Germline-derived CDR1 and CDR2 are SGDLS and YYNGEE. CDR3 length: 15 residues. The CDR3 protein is CASSVGQGFFQPQHF. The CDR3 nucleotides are TGTGCCAGCAGCGTGGGGCAGGGGTTTTTCCAGCCCCAGCATTTT.

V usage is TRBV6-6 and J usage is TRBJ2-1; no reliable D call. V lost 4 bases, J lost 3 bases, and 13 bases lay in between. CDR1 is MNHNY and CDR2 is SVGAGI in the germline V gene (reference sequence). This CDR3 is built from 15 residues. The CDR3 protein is CASSSQSILYNEQFF. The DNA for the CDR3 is TGTGCCAGCAGTTCGCAATCTATCCTCTACAATGAGCAGTTCTTC.

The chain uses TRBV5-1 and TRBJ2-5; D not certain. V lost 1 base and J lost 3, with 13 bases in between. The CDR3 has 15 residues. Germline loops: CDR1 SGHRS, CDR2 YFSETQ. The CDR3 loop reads CASSLSLTPKETQYF. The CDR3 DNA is TGCGCCAGCAGCTTGTCCCTCACACCCAAAGAGACCCAGTACTTC.

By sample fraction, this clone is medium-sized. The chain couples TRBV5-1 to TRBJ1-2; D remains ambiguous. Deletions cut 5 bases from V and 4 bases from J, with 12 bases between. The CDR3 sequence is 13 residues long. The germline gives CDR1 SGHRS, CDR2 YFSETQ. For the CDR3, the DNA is TGCGCCAGCAGACTAACACCCCTCTATGGCTACACCTTC. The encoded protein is CASRLTPLYGYTF.

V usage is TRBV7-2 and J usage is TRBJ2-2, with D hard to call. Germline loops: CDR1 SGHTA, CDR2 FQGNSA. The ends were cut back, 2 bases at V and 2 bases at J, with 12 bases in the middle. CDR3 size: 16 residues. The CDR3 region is CASSLPLMLNTGELFF. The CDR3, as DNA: TGTGCCAGCAGCTTACCTCTTATGTTAAACACCGGGGAGCTGTTTTTT.

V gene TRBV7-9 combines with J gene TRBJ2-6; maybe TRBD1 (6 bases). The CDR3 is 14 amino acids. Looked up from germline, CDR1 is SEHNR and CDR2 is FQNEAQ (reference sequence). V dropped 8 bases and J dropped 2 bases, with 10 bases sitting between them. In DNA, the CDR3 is TGTGCCAGCGGGGGCAGCGCTGGGGCCAACGTCCTGACTTTC. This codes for CASGGSAGANVLTF.

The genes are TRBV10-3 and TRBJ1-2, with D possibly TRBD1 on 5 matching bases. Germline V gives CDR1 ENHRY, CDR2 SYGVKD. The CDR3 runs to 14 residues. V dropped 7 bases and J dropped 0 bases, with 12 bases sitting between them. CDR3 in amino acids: CAINYQGPNYGYTF. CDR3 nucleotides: TGTGCCATCAACTATCAGGGCCCTAACTATGGCTACACCTTC.

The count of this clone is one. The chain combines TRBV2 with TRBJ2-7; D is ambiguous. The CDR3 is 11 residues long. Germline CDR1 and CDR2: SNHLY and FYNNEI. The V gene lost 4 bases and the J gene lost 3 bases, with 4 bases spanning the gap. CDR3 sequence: CASSVHYEQYF. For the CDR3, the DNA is TGTGCCAGCAGTGTACACTACGAGCAGTACTTC. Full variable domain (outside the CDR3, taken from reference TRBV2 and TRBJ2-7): EPEVTQTPSHQVTQMGQEVILRCVPISNHLYFYWYRQILGQKVEFLVSFYNNEISEKSEIFDDQFSVERPDGSNFTLKIRSTKLEDSAMYFCASSVHYEQYFGPGTRLTVT.

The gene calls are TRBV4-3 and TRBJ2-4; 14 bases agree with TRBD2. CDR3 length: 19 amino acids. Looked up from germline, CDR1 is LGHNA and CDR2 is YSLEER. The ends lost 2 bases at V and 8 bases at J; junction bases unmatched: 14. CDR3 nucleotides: TGCGCCAGCAGCCAACGGTACGGACTAGCGGGGGGCGATTGGGACATTCAGTACTTC. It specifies CASSQRYGLAGGDWDIQYF.

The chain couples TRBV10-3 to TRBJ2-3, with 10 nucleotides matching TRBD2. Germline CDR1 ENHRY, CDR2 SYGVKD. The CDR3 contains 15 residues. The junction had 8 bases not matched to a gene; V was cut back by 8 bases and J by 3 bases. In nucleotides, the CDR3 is TGTGCCATCGGTCGAGCGGGGGGGCAAACAGATACGCAGTATTTT. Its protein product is CAIGRAGGQTDTQYF.

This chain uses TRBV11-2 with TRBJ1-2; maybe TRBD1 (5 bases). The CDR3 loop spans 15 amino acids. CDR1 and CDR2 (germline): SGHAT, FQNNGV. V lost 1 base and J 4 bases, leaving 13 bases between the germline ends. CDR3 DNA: TGTGCCAGCAGCTTAGGCCAGGGAAAAGGCTATGGCTACACCTTC. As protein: CASSLGQGKGYGYTF.

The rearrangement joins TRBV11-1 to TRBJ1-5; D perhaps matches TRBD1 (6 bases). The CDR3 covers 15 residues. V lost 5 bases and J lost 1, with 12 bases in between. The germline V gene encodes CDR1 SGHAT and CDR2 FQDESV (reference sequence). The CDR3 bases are TGTGCCAGCAGCCAGGGGACAACCAGCAATCAGCCCCAGCATTTT. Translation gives CASSQGTTSNQPQHF.

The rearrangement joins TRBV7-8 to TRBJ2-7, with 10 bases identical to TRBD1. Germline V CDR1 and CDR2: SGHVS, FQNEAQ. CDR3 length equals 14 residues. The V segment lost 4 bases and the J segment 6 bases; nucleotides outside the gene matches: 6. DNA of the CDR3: TGTGCCAGCAGCTGGGACAGGGGCGTGGGCGAGCAGTACTTC. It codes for CASSWDRGVGEQYF.

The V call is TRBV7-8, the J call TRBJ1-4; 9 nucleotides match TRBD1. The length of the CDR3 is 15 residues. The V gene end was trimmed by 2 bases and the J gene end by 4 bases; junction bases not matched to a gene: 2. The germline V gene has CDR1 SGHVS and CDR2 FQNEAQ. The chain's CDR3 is CASSLNRGLNEKLFF. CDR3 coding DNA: TGTGCCAGCAGCTTAAACAGGGGGCTTAATGAAAAACTGTTTTTT.

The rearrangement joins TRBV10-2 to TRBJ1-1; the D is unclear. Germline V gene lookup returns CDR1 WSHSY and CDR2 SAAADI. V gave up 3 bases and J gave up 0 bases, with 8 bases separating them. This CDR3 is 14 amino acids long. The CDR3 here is CASSDTELNTEAFF. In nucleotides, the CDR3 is TGCGCCAGCAGTGACACAGAATTGAACACTGAAGCTTTCTTT.

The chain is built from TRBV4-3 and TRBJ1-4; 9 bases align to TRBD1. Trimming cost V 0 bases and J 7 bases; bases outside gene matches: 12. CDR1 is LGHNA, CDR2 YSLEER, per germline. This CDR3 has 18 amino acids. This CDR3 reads CASSQDPPPGTGSEKLFF. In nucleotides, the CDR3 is TGCGCCAGCAGCCAAGATCCCCCCCCCGGGACAGGGTCTGAAAAACTGTTTTTT.

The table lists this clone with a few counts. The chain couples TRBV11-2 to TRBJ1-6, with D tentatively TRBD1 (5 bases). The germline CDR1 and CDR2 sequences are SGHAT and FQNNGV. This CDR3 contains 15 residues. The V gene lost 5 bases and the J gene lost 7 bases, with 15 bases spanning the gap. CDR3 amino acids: CASSSQGNENSPLHF. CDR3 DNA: TGTGCCAGCAGCAGTCAGGGAAACGAAAATTCACCCCTCCACTTT. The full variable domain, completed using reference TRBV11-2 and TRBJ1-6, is EAGVAQSPRYKIIEKRQSVAFWCNPISGHATLYWYQQILGQGPKLLIQFQNNGVVDDSQLPKDRFSAERLKGVDSTLKIQPAKLEDSAVYLCASSSQGNENSPLHFGNGTRLTVT.